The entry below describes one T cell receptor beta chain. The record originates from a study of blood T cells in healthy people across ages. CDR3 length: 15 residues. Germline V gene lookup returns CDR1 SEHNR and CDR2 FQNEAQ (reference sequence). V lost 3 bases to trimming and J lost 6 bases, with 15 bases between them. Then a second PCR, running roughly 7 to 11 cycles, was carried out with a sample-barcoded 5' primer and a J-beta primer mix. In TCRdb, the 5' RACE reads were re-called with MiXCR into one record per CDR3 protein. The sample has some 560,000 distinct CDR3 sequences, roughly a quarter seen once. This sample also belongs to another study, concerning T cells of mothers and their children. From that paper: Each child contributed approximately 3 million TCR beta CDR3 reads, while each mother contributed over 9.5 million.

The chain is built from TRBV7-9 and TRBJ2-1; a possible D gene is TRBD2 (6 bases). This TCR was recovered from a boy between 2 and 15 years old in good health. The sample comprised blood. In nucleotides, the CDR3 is TGTGCCAGCAGCTTTGGTCGGGGGACTCCCAATGAGCAGTTCTTC. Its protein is CASSFGRGTPNEQFF.